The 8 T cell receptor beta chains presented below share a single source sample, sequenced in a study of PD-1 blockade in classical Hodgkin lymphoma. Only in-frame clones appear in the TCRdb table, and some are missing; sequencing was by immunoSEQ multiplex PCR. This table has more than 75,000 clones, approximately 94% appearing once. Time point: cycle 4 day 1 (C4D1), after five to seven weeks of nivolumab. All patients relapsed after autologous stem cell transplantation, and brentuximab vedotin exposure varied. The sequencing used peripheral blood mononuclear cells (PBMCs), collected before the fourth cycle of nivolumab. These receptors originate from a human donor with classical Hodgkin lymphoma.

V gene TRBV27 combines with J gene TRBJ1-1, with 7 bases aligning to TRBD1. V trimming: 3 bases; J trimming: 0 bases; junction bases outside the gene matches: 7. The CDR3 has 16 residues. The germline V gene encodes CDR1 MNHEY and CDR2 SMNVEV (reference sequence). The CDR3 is CASSLGQFFMNTEAFF. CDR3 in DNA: TGTGCCAGCAGTTTGGGACAGTTCTTCATGAACACTGAAGCTTTCTTT.

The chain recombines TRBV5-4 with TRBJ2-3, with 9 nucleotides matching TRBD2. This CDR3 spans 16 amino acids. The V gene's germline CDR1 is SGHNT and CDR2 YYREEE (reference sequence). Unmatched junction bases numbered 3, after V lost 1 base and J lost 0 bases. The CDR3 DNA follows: TGTGCCAGCAGCTTGTCTAGCGGGATAAGCACAGATACGCAGTATTTT. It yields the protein CASSLSSGISTDTQYF.

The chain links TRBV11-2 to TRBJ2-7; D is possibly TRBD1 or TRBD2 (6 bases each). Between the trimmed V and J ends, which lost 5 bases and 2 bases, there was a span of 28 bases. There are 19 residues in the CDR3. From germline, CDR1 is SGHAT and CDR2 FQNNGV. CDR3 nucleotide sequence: TGTGCCAGCAGCCCAAGGGGGGCGGGCCCCCTCAGCTCTCCCTACGAGCAGTACTTC. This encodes CASSPRGAGPLSSPYEQYF.

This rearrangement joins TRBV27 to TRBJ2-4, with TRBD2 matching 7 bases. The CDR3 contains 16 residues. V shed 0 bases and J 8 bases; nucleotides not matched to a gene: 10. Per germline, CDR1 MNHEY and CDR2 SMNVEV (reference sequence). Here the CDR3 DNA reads TGTGCCAGCAGTTTATCGGGCCTAGCAGGGAGGGACATTCAGTACTTC. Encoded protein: CASSLSGLAGRDIQYF.

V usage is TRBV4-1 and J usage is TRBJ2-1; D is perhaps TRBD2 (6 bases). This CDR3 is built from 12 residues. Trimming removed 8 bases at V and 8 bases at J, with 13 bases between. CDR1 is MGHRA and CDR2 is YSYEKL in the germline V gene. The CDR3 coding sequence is TGCGCCAGCCGGGAGAGAGGGGATGAGCAGTTCTTC. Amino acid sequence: CASRERGDEQFF.

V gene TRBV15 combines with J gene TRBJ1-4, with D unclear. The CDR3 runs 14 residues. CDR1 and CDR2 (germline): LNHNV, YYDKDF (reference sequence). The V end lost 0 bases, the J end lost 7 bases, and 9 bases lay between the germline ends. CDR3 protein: CATSRDGGIEKLFF. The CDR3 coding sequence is TGTGCCACCAGCAGAGATGGAGGGATTGAAAAACTGTTTTTT.

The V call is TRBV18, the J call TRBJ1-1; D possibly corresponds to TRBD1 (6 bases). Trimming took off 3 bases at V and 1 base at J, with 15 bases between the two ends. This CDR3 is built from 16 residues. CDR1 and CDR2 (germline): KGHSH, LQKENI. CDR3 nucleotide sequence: TGTGCCAGCTCACCGTACTTAGACAGGCAGAACACTGAAGCTTTCTTT. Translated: CASSPYLDRQNTEAFF.

CDR3 DNA sequence: TGCGCCAGCAGCTGGACAGGGTTGAGTGGAGATACGCAGTATTTT. This codes for CASSWTGLSGDTQYF. V usage is TRBV5-1 and J usage is TRBJ2-3; 8 nucleotides line up with TRBD1. CDR3 size: 15 residues. Germline V gene lookup returns CDR1 SGHRS and CDR2 YFSETQ. The V gene end was trimmed by 3 bases and the J gene end by 5 bases; junction bases not matched to a gene: 8.